The rows below give T cell receptor beta chains drawn from one sample of a study of blood T cells in healthy people across ages. MiXCR, applied by TCRdb to the 5' RACE reads, yields one record per CDR3 protein. The sample lists about 1.5 million distinct CDR3 sequences; 42% were seen once. What was sequenced was blood. The receptors were sampled from a woman aged 18 to 35 in good health. Both conserved end residues are part of each CDR3. D genes are given only for firm matches. The listing skips clone size in some rows; elsewhere it reads once, few, many or a size class.

clone_size	j_call	d_call	v_call	cdr3_nt	cdr3_aa
once	TRBJ2-5	TRBD2	TRBV7-9	TGTGCCAGCAGCCCCCGGCTAGCGGCGAGCAATGAGCAGTACTTC	CASSPRLAASNEQYF
-	TRBJ2-1	TRBD2	TRBV18	TGTGCCAGCTCATCAAAGCGGGAGGGGTTGGATGAGCAGTTCTTC	CASSSKREGLDEQFF
-	TRBJ2-7	-	TRBV6-1	TGTGCCAGCAGTGAGTTTATCTACGAGCAGTACTTC	CASSEFIYEQYF
few	TRBJ2-5	TRBD2	TRBV6-1	TGTGCCAGCAGCCCGGGACTAGCGGGAGGAGGTGAGCAGTACTTC	CASSPGLAGGGEQYF
-	TRBJ1-1	-	TRBV12-3/TRBV12-4	TGTGCCAGCAGTTTGCACGGGAGCCCTAGCGGGGACACTGAAGCTTTCTTT	CASSLHGSPSGDTEAFF
-	TRBJ2-1	TRBD2	TRBV20-1	TGCAGTGCTAGAGGCTGGTTAGCGGGAGGGTTCAATGAGCAGTTCTTC	CSARGWLAGGFNEQFF
-	TRBJ1-1	-	TRBV20-1	TGCAGTGCTAAGGCAGGGAACACTGAAGCTTTCTTT	CSAKAGNTEAFF
-	TRBJ2-5	-	TRBV28	TGTGCCAGCAGTGCCCCGGCGGGGCAAGAGACCCAGTACTTC	CASSAPAGQETQYF
-	TRBJ2-7	TRBD1	TRBV9	TGTGCCAGCAGCGTAGAAGTCCACCCGGGACAGGGGTCCTACGAGCAGTACTTC	CASSVEVHPGQGSYEQYF
-	TRBJ2-1	-	TRBV9	TGTGCCAGCAGCGTAGCTTTGGGTAGAGGGGTCTACAATGAGCAGTTCTTC	CASSVALGRGVYNEQFF
-	TRBJ2-3	TRBD2	TRBV28	TGTGCCAGCAGTTTGTCGGTTAGCGGGGCTCGAGATACGCAGTATTTT	CASSLSVSGARDTQYF
few	TRBJ1-2	-	TRBV12-3/TRBV12-4	TGTGCCCTGCGGGCAAACGATAACTATGGCTACACCTTC	CALRANDNYGYTF
many	TRBJ2-1	-	TRBV10-3	TGTGCCATCAGCCCTCACAATGAGCAGTTCTTC	CAISPHNEQFF
-	TRBJ2-5	-	TRBV29-1	TGCAGCGTTGAAAGGGAGACGAGAGAGACCCAGTACTTC	CSVERETRETQYF
-	TRBJ2-7	TRBD2	TRBV3-1	TGTGCCAGCAGCGTGGGGACTAGCGGAACCTGCGAGCAGTACTTC	CASSVGTSGTCEQYF
-	TRBJ2-7	-	TRBV12-3/TRBV12-4	TGTGCCAGCACCGGAGTCTCCTACGAGCAGTACTTC	CASTGVSYEQYF
few	TRBJ2-1	TRBD2	TRBV27	TGTGCCAGCAGTAGGAGGACTAGCGGGGGAGACCGACTAAGCTACAATGAGCAGTTCTTC	CASSRRTSGGDRLSYNEQFF
-	TRBJ1-1	-	TRBV7-3	TGTGCCAGCAGGCCTGACAGTCCCACTGAAGCTTTCTTT	CASRPDSPTEAFF
many	TRBJ2-1	TRBD2	TRBV4-1	TGCGCCAGCAGCCAAGATCGCGGGAGTGGCAATGAGCAGTTCTTC	CASSQDRGSGNEQFF
-	TRBJ1-4	-	TRBV6-5	TGTGCCAGCAGTCTCAGTAAGGCTAATGAAAAACTGTTTTTT	CASSLSKANEKLFF
-	TRBJ2-1	TRBD1	TRBV20-1	TGCAGTGCTAGAAACCCGACAGGGGAGGCGTACAATGAGCAGTTCTTC	CSARNPTGEAYNEQFF
-	TRBJ1-2	-	TRBV3-1	TGTGCCAGCAGCCACCCATCCGGGACAACTAAACTCATATACTATGGCTACACCTTC	CASSHPSGTTKLIYYGYTF
few	TRBJ2-7	-	TRBV27	TGTGCCAGCAGTTTCACCGACAGCTACGAGCAGTACTTC	CASSFTDSYEQYF
-	TRBJ2-1	TRBD2	TRBV27	TGTGCCAGCAGTTTAAGGCTAGCGGGAGGCCCTGCACCCAATGAGCAGTTCTTC	CASSLRLAGGPAPNEQFF
few	TRBJ1-6	TRBD1	TRBV4-1	TGCGCCAGCAGCCAAGATGAGGGGACAGATTATTCACCCCTCCACTTT	CASSQDEGTDYSPLHF
few	TRBJ2-1	TRBD2	TRBV3-1	TGTGCCAGCAGCCAAGAACTACCGGGACTAGCGCAATTTAGCGAGCAGTTCTTC	CASSQELPGLAQFSEQFF
few	TRBJ2-1	TRBD2	TRBV20-1	TGCAGTGCTAGAGAACTAGCGGCGAACAATGAGCAGTTCTTC	CSARELAANNEQFF
few	TRBJ2-6	-	TRBV28	TGTGCCAGCAGCCTAGGTACTCGCCGCCCTGGGGCCAACGTCCTGACTTTC	CASSLGTRRPGANVLTF